This T cell receptor (beta chain) appears in the sequencing data of a study of CD8 T cells in ankylosing spondylitis. Regarding the study as a whole: Clones linked with disease were CD8+ and fairly uncommon in the peripheral blood. A number of the motif variants had already been described in reactive arthritis synovial fluid and blood. Characteristic, it appeared, of ankylosing spondylitis blood was a TCR beta motif of about eight highly homologous variants. Matched synovial fluid from ankylosing spondylitis patients was reported to be enriched for disease-linked clones.

Generation of TCR beta libraries employed quantitative 5'-RACE incorporating molecular barcodes. From the 5' RACE reads, TCRdb called clonotypes with MiXCR, one entry per CDR3 protein. The sample holds over 450,000 distinct CDR3 sequences, about 13% seen once. Germline V gene data show CDR1 as SQVTM and CDR2 as ANQGSEA. V was cut by 8 bases and J by 7 bases, with 14 bases left in between. The CDR3 is 11 residues long. This clonotype was observed a handful of times. Antigen unknown. The chain recombines TRBV29-1 with TRBJ1-1, with unresolved D. The sample comprised blood, either unsorted or a sorted T cell fraction (not recorded which). The sequence derives from a male donor with ankylosing spondylitis. CDR3 protein: CSTTRGHEAFF. CDR3 nucleotides: TGCAGCACCACTCGAGGCCATGAAGCTTTCTTT.